The 28 T cell receptor beta chains presented below share a single source sample, sequenced in a study of post-analysis software for immune sequencing data. Their antigens remain unidentified. Study conclusions and caveats: TRBV segments more frequent in patients than in controls numbered five and included TRBV5-6, TRBV5-1 and TRBV20-1.

TCR beta libraries were prepared from cDNA with unique molecular identifiers. MiXCR was run by TCRdb on the PCR reads, yielding one entry per CDR3 protein. Counted here are roughly 800,000 distinct CDR3 sequences, under 70% occurring once; the ten biggest clones make up about 4.5%. Source material: blood. These receptors were collected from a girl between 5 and 17 years old with multiple sclerosis.

This clonotype was detected a few times. V usage is TRBV15 and J usage is TRBJ2-7; TRBD1 or TRBD2 may be the D gene (5 bases each). The V end lost 5 bases, the J end lost 2 bases, and 13 bases lay between the germline ends. The CDR3 consists of 14 residues. CDR1 is LNHNV, CDR2 YYDKDF, per germline (reference sequence). CDR3 DNA: TGTGCCACCAGCGGGACGGACTTTCCCTACGAGCAGTACTTC. Protein product: CATSGTDFPYEQYF.

The chain uses TRBV7-6 and TRBJ2-3; TRBD2 is a possible D gene (6 bases). The CDR3 runs 16 residues. Deletions cut 5 bases from V and 3 bases from J, with 18 bases between. Germline V gene sequence: CDR1 SGHVS, CDR2 FNYEAQ. The CDR3 DNA follows: TGTGCCAGCAGCCACCAGACGGGAGTCGGAACAGATACGCAGTATTTT. It encodes CASSHQTGVGTDTQYF.

This chain links TRBV29-1 with TRBJ2-6, with a weak D call TRBD1 (5 bases). The V gene's germline CDR1 is SQVTM and CDR2 ANQGSEA. The CDR3 covers 15 residues. The ends were cut back, 6 bases at V and 0 bases at J, with 12 bases in the middle. In DNA, the CDR3 is TGCAGCGTGTCCCAGGGTAGCTCTGGGGCCAACGTCCTGACTTTC. As protein: CSVSQGSSGANVLTF.

The chain combines TRBV7-9 with TRBJ2-5, with TRBD1 identical over 7 bases. TRBJ2-7 explains the end of the DNA better; the J call may be wrong. CDR3 length equals 14 residues. CDR1 and CDR2 (germline): SEHNR, FQNEAQ (reference sequence). The CDR3 region has the DNA TGTGCCAGCAGCTTAGAGACAGGGTTCGACGAGCAGTACTTC. Translated, it gives CASSLETGFDEQYF.

This clonotype was detected a few times. This chain links TRBV4-1 with TRBJ1-1, with D perhaps TRBD1 (5 bases). CDR3 length: 15 residues. Germline V CDR1 and CDR2: MGHRA, YSYEKL. V gave up 0 bases and J gave up 11 bases, with 19 bases separating them. In DNA, the CDR3 is TGCGCCAGCAGCCAAGAGAGTCAGGGAGGTCGAGGGGCTTTCTTT. It encodes CASSQESQGGRGAFF.

This chain uses TRBV5-5 with TRBJ2-1; 14 bases agree with TRBD2. The CDR3 loop spans 16 amino acids. In germline, CDR1 is SGHKS, CDR2 YYEKEE (reference sequence). V lost 4 bases and J lost 7; bases outside the gene matches: 7. The CDR3 reads CASSTTGTSGRNEQFF. The CDR3 DNA is TGTGCCAGCAGCACCACCGGGACTAGCGGGAGAAATGAGCAGTTCTTC.

The V gene is TRBV9, the J gene TRBJ2-7; maybe TRBD2 (6 bases). The CDR3 extends over 16 amino acids. The germline V gene encodes CDR1 SGDLS and CDR2 YYNGEE. Trimming left V 4 bases short and J 7 bases short, with 24 bases between. The CDR3 DNA follows: TGTGCCAGCAGCCCGCACCCCAAGCTGCCTGGGGGGGAGCAGTACTTC. As protein: CASSPHPKLPGGEQYF.

This clonotype was detected only a few times. The genes are TRBV4-1 and TRBJ2-3; 9 nucleotides align to TRBD1. This CDR3 is 17 amino acids long. Germline values: CDR1 MGHRA, CDR2 YSYEKL. V lost 2 bases and J lost 3; bases outside the gene matches: 9. This CDR3 is CASSQRKQGAMTDTQYF. DNA for the CDR3: TGCGCCAGCAGCCAACGGAAACAGGGGGCAATGACAGATACGCAGTATTTT.

This clonotype was observed a handful of times. V and J are TRBV6-5 and TRBJ2-7; the match to TRBD1 covers 7 bases. Germline trimming cut 3 bases from V and 4 bases from J; bases unmatched to any gene: 9. The CDR3 is made up of 15 amino acids. Germline assignment: CDR1 MNHEY and CDR2 SVGAGI. CDR3 sequence: CASSYTPGQLYEQYF. The CDR3 nucleotides read TGTGCCAGCAGTTATACGCCGGGACAGCTTTACGAGCAGTACTTC.

The chain joins TRBV20-1 to TRBJ2-1, with D possibly TRBD2 on 6 matching bases. V was pared by 0 bases and J by 7 bases, with 13 bases between. The CDR3 totals 14 residues. The germline V gene encodes CDR1 DFQATT and CDR2 SNEGSKA (reference sequence). The CDR3 nucleotides are TGCAGTGCTAGAGAGGGGTCGGCGGGGAATGAGCAGTTCTTC. Its translation: CSAREGSAGNEQFF.

The chain recombines TRBV5-1 with TRBJ2-7; no definite D call. Looked up from germline, CDR1 is SGHRS and CDR2 is YFSETQ. CDR3 length: 14 amino acids. Trimming removed 0 bases at V and 2 bases at J, with 9 bases between. The CDR3 DNA reads as TGCGCCAGCAGCTTGGCCGAGAGAGCCTACGAGCAGTACTTC. Residues: CASSLAERAYEQYF.

This chain uses TRBV7-3 with TRBJ2-4, with 9 bases aligning to TRBD1. The end of the DNA fits TRBJ2-7 better, so the J call may be wrong. Looked up from germline, CDR1 is SGHTA and CDR2 is FQGTGA. The CDR3 runs to 15 residues. CDR3 amino acids: CASSSGQGMHDEQYF. CDR3 DNA: TGTGCCAGCAGCTCAGGACAGGGGATGCATGACGAGCAGTACTTC.

CDR3 protein: CASSLALVDEQFF. The CDR3 region has the DNA TGCGCCAGCAGCTTGGCCCTTGTGGATGAGCAGTTCTTC. This chain links TRBV5-1 with TRBJ2-1; D gene unclear. CDR3 size: 13 residues. Trimming stripped 0 bases from V and 8 bases from J, with 9 bases between. Germline CDR1 reads SGHRS; CDR2 reads YFSETQ.

The chain carries TRBV7-2 and TRBJ1-2; D is unresolved. The CDR3 length is 14 residues. The germline CDR1 and CDR2 sequences are SGHTA and FQGNSA. V lost 2 bases to trimming and J lost 7 bases, with 14 bases between them. The CDR3 spells CASSLLWEISGYTF. Here the CDR3 DNA reads TGTGCCAGCAGCTTACTCTGGGAAATCAGTGGCTACACCTTC. Full variable domain (outside the CDR3, taken from reference TRBV7-2 and TRBJ1-2): GAGVSQSPSNKVTEKGKDVELRCDPISGHTALYWYRQSLGQGLEFLIYFQGNSAPDKSGLPSDRFSAERTGGSVSTLTIQRTQQEDSAVYLCASSLLWEISGYTFGSGTRLTVV.

V and J are TRBV5-1 and TRBJ2-2; 8 bases match TRBD2. The CDR3 spans 16 residues. Germline lookup yields CDR1 SGHRS and CDR2 YFSETQ. Trimming took 0 bases from V and 1 from J; bases not matched to a gene: 2. The CDR3 DNA sequence: TGCGCCAGCAGCTTGGGGACTAGCAAGAACACCGGGGAGCTGTTTTTT. Translated, it gives CASSLGTSKNTGELFF.

This clonotype was seen a few times. The chain joins TRBV6-2 or TRBV6-3 to TRBJ2-1, with 9 bases matching TRBD2. Losses at the gene ends were 6 bases for V and 7 bases for J; bases not matched to a gene: 10. The CDR3 spans 15 residues. CDR1 is MNHEY, CDR2 SVGEGT, per germline. Here the CDR3 reads CASRPWAGGGNEQFF. The CDR3 coding sequence is TGTGCCAGCAGGCCCTGGGCGGGAGGGGGGAATGAGCAGTTCTTC.

The chain uses TRBV12-3 or TRBV12-4 and TRBJ1-2; 8 bases line up with TRBD1. The CDR3 covers 13 residues. The V and J ends lost 7 bases and 8 bases, in that order; junction bases with no gene match: 9. CDR3 sequence reads: CASTKDRAAGYTF. CDR3 coding DNA: TGTGCCAGCACCAAGGACAGGGCCGCCGGCTACACCTTC.

The CDR3 loop reads CASSWTSGSHTDTQYF. Written as DNA, the CDR3 is TGCGCCAGCAGCTGGACTAGCGGGTCACACACAGATACGCAGTATTTT. The genes are TRBV5-1 and TRBJ2-3, with TRBD2 identical over 11 bases. Germline CDR1 SGHRS, CDR2 YFSETQ. This CDR3 has 16 residues. J gave up 2 bases and V 3 bases, and 5 bases lay outside the gene matches.

The gene calls are TRBV3-1 and TRBJ1-1; TRBD1 aligns across 8 bases. Germline V lookup: CDR1 LGHDT, CDR2 YNNKEL (reference sequence). V lost 4 bases to trimming and J lost 5 bases; unmatched junction nucleotides: 3. The CDR3 spans 13 residues. CDR3 in amino acids: CASSLWTGTEAFF. The CDR3 region has the DNA TGTGCCAGCAGCCTATGGACAGGGACTGAAGCTTTCTTT.

This clonotype appeared a few times. The CDR3 reads CASSLGVWAAEAFF. CDR3 sequence (DNA): TGTGCCAGCAGTTTAGGTGTTTGGGCGGCTGAAGCTTTCTTT. The chain combines TRBV12-3 or TRBV12-4 with TRBJ1-1; D call uncertain. The CDR3 consists of 14 residues. Trimming stripped 1 base from V and 6 bases from J, with 12 bases between.

The J gene is TRBJ1-2, the V gene TRBV3-1, with 7 bases matching TRBD1. The CDR3 is 17 residues long. Germline lookup yields CDR1 LGHDT and CDR2 YNNKEL (reference sequence). With 0 bases clipped from V and 8 bases from J, the junction kept 15 bases outside the gene matches. The DNA for the CDR3 is TGTGCCAGCAGCCAAGAGTCGGGGGCAGGGGGGCGCAGCGGCTACACCTTC. Amino acid sequence: CASSQESGAGGRSGYTF. Combining the CDR3 with reference TRBV3-1 and TRBJ1-2 gives the whole variable domain DTAVSQTPKYLVTQMGNDKSIKCEQNLGHDTMYWYKQDSKKFLKIMFSYNNKELIINETVPNRFSPKSPDKAHLNLHINSLELGDSAVYFCASSQESGAGGRSGYTFGSGTRLTVV.

The CDR3 sequence is CSATLARYEQYF. The CDR3 coding sequence is TGCAGTGCCACGCTAGCTAGGTACGAGCAGTACTTC. The V and J genes are TRBV20-1 and TRBJ2-7, with D perhaps TRBD2 (5 bases). The V gene's germline CDR1 is DFQATT and CDR2 SNEGSKA (reference sequence). V lost 6 bases and J lost 4, with 13 bases in between. This CDR3 spans 12 amino acids.

This clonotype was observed a handful of times. V usage is TRBV7-3 and J usage is TRBJ2-5; D is perhaps TRBD2 (5 bases). V lost 6 bases and J 4 bases, leaving 12 bases between the germline ends. This CDR3 has 13 amino acids. CDR1 SGHTA and CDR2 FQGTGA come from the germline V gene. The CDR3 DNA follows: TGTGCCAGCAGTCAGAGGGCTGCAGAGACCCAGTACTTC. It is translated as CASSQRAAETQYF.

The chain combines TRBV9 with TRBJ2-1; 10 bases agree with TRBD1. Germline-derived CDR1 and CDR2 are SGDLS and YYNGEE. J gave up 7 bases and V 4 bases, and 8 bases lay outside the gene matches. The CDR3 is 15 amino acids. This CDR3 reads CASSSTGQGRNEQFF. The CDR3 DNA reads TGTGCCAGCAGCTCCACGGGACAGGGGCGAAATGAGCAGTTCTTC.

This clonotype was detected once. The chain carries TRBV9 and TRBJ2-1; the D is unclear. The CDR3 length is 15 residues. From germline, CDR1 is SGDLS and CDR2 YYNGEE. V dropped 0 bases and J dropped 7 bases, with 14 bases sitting between them. CDR3 residues: CASSVASLGDNEQFF. CDR3 bases: TGTGCCAGCAGCGTAGCTTCGCTTGGGGATAATGAGCAGTTCTTC.

In its sample, this clonotype was seen a few times. J is TRBJ1-1 and V is TRBV7-3; D is ambiguous. Per germline, CDR1 SGHTA and CDR2 FQGTGA. The CDR3 is 13 amino acids. V lost 6 bases, J lost 0 bases, and 8 bases lay in between. DNA of the CDR3: TGTGCCAGCAGTAATAAAATGAACACTGAAGCTTTCTTT. It specifies CASSNKMNTEAFF.

The CDR3: CASSISGVRGHYEQYF. DNA of the CDR3: TGTGCCAGTAGTATTAGTGGGGTAAGAGGCCACTACGAGCAGTACTTC. V usage is TRBV19 and J usage is TRBJ2-7; D uncertain. Trimming cost V 3 bases and J 3 bases, with 18 bases left between them. This CDR3 comprises 16 residues. Germline CDR1 LNHDA, CDR2 SQIVND (reference sequence).

The gene calls are TRBV29-1 and TRBJ2-5; D not certain. With the DNA end fitting TRBJ2-7 better, the J assignment may be wrong. CDR1 SQVTM and CDR2 ANQGSEA come from the germline V gene. The CDR3 is made up of 11 amino acids. The CDR3 nucleotides are TGCAGCGTTTCTTACTACTACGAGCAGTACTTC. This encodes CSVSYYYEQYF.